Listed here are 10 T cell receptor beta chains from one sample, sequenced in a study of blood T cell repertoires in COVID-19. TCRdb's table, derived via immunoSEQ multiplex PCR, lists solely in-frame clones and lacks some. The sample consists of hundreds of thousands of clones, approximately 85% of them appearing once. Input material: peripheral blood. The receptors were sampled from a middle-aged man with active or convalescent COVID-19.

This chain joins TRBV18 and TRBJ1-1; D perhaps matches TRBD1 (5 bases). Trimming took off 4 bases at V and 3 bases at J, with 12 bases between the two ends. CDR3 length: 14 amino acids. Germline CDR1 is KGHSH and CDR2 is LQKENI. The CDR3, as DNA: TGTGCCAGCTCACTGACAGCGAGGCACACTGAAGCTTTCTTT. As protein: CASSLTARHTEAFF. The whole variable domain, remainder taken from reference TRBV18 and TRBJ1-1, is NAGVMQNPRHLVRRRGQEARLRCSPMKGHSHVYWYRQLPEEGLKFMVYLQKENIIDESGMPKERFSAEFPKEGPSILRIQQVVRGDSAAYFCASSLTARHTEAFFGQGTRLTVV.

The gene calls are TRBV21-1 and TRBJ2-2; TRBD1 was called by the table and not checked on the DNA. TRBV21-1 is assigned pseudogene status. The CDR3 sequence is 19 residues long. CDR3 loop: CASICLGTGSIVWAGELFF. CDR3 coding DNA: TGTGCCAGCATCTGTCTGGGTACAGGGTCAATAGTCTGGGCCGGGGAGCTGTTTTTT.

The rearrangement joins TRBV10-3 to TRBJ2-1, with TRBD2 matching 10 bases. The CDR3 length is 14 residues. With V trimmed by 2 bases and J by 6 bases, 1 base remained unmatched. The germline CDR1 and CDR2 sequences are ENHRY and SYGVKD. The CDR3 sequence: CAISEVAGGNEQFF. The DNA for the CDR3 is TGTGCCATCAGTGAGGTAGCGGGAGGCAATGAGCAGTTCTTC.

The chain couples TRBV18 to TRBJ1-5; 7 bases are shared with TRBD1. J lost 1 base, V lost 5 bases, and 5 bases had no gene match. Germline V gene data show CDR1 as KGHSH and CDR2 as LQKENI. The CDR3 has 15 amino acids. Here the CDR3 reads CASSSSGQSNQPQHF. The CDR3 DNA reads TGTGCCAGCTCATCATCGGGACAGAGCAATCAGCCCCAGCATTTT.

The rearrangement uses TRBV6-2 or TRBV6-3 and TRBJ1-5; 7 nucleotides agree with TRBD1. V was clipped by 2 bases and J by 9 bases; unmatched bases: 10. There are 15 residues in the CDR3. Germline V gene lookup returns CDR1 MNHEY and CDR2 SVGEGT. In DNA form, the CDR3 reads TGTGCCAGCAGTTACGTGACAGGGAGTGAGGCGCCCCAGCATTTT. Translating gives CASSYVTGSEAPQHF.

CDR3 nucleotides: TGTGCCAGCTCACGGGACAGTGATTCACCCCTCCACTTT. Its translation is CASSRDSDSPLHF. The chain combines TRBV18 with TRBJ1-6; 7 bases line up with TRBD1. Per germline, CDR1 KGHSH and CDR2 LQKENI. The CDR3 loop spans 13 amino acids. Trimming removed 4 bases from V and 8 bases from J; junction bases left unmatched: 2. Based on the CDR3 plus reference TRBV18 and TRBJ1-6, the full variable domain is NAGVMQNPRHLVRRRGQEARLRCSPMKGHSHVYWYRQLPEEGLKFMVYLQKENIIDESGMPKERFSAEFPKEGPSILRIQQVVRGDSAAYFCASSRDSDSPLHFGNGTRLTVT.

This clone was recorded once. This rearrangement joins TRBV4-1 to TRBJ2-7, with D perhaps TRBD2 (6 bases). CDR1 is MGHRA and CDR2 is YSYEKL in the germline V gene. This CDR3 is 16 amino acids long. With 4 bases removed from V and 0 bases from J, the gap between germline ends came to 16 bases. In DNA, the CDR3 is TGCGCCAGCAGCCCCACATCGGGAGCCCACTCCTACGAGCAGTACTTC. Translation gives CASSPTSGAHSYEQYF.

The CDR3 DNA sequence: TGTGCCAGCAGCCAAGAGAGAGGGTTGAAGCAGTTCTTC. It translates to CASSQERGLKQFF. The chain employs TRBV3-1 (or the pseudogene TRBV3-2) and TRBJ2-1; D possibly corresponds to TRBD2 (5 bases). V was pared by 0 bases and J by 11 bases, with 11 bases between. Germline CDR1 reads LGHDT; CDR2 reads YNNKEL (reference sequence). The CDR3 sequence is 13 residues long.

The rearrangement links TRBV7-9 to TRBJ1-5; a weak D match, TRBD1 (5 bases). Trimming stripped 5 bases from V and 8 bases from J, with 19 bases between. The CDR3 consists of 15 residues. Germline-derived CDR1 and CDR2 are SEHNR and FQNEAQ (reference sequence). CDR3: CASSRTGHSGEPQHF. CDR3 sequence (DNA): TGTGCCAGCAGCCGAACCGGACACAGTGGAGAGCCCCAGCATTTT. Complete variable domain (other parts from reference TRBV7-9 and TRBJ1-5): DTGVSQNPRHKITKRGQNVTFRCDPISEHNRLYWYRQTLGQGPEFLTYFQNEAQLEKSRLLSDRFSAERPKGSFSTLEIQRTEQGDSAMYLCASSRTGHSGEPQHFGDGTRLSIL.

This chain joins TRBV7-6 and TRBJ2-2; the match to TRBD2 covers 10 bases. Germline V gene lookup returns CDR1 SGHVS and CDR2 FNYEAQ. CDR3 size: 19 residues. V shed 2 bases, J shed 1 base, and the junction held 10 bases outside the gene matches. In DNA form, the CDR3 reads TGTGCCAGCAGCTTATATCCCCTAGCGGGAGTGGGGAACACCGGGGAGCTGTTTTTT. Protein: CASSLYPLAGVGNTGELFF.